A single sample gave rise to the 15 T cell receptor beta chains below, sequenced in a study of shared clonotypes between healthy human individuals (dated by TCRdb to 2018 to 2020). For the CD8 naive samples, CD45RO-negative cells were positively selected for CCR7, yielding a CD45RA+CCR7+ population from which TemRA cells were excluded. Libraries were constructed by the immunoSEQ multiplex PCR assay. TCRdb mirrors the immuneACCESS table, restricted to in-frame sequences. Some clones are absent from its copies; in checked studies, under half trace to an unresolved V gene, and the reason for the others is unknown. In this sample the table shows about 680,000 clones, about 91% of which occur a single time. The ten largest clones represent about 24% of the sample. The specimen was naive CD8+ T cells sorted from blood. The cell subset or site tag for this specimen amounts to: CD45RA+CCR7+. The receptors stem from a man aged 30-40 years in good health.

The chain employs TRBV11-2 and TRBJ2-7, with 10 bases aligning to TRBD2. The CDR3 sequence is 15 residues long. Germline V gene data show CDR1 as SGHAT and CDR2 as FQNNGV. The V segment lost 5 bases and the J segment 3 bases; nucleotides outside the gene matches: 7. CDR3 protein: CASSPWTSGYYEQYF. The CDR3 coding sequence is TGTGCCAGCAGCCCGTGGACTAGCGGCTACTACGAGCAGTACTTC.

The chain is built from TRBV27 and TRBJ2-1; D is undetermined. Germline lookup yields CDR1 MNHEY and CDR2 SMNVEV (reference sequence). The CDR3 has 15 amino acids. The ends were cut back, 0 bases at V and 2 bases at J, with 8 bases in the middle. The CDR3 DNA reads as TGTGCCAGCAGTTTATCGGACCCGACCTACAATGAGCAGTTCTTC. Amino acids: CASSLSDPTYNEQFF.

The chain has TRBV18 and TRBJ1-1; D is uncertain. CDR1 and CDR2 (germline): KGHSH, LQKENI. With 3 bases removed from V and 5 bases from J, the gap between germline ends came to 13 bases. The CDR3 covers 14 residues. The DNA of the CDR3 is TGTGCCAGCTCACCCATCCAAGGCCAGACTGAAGCTTTCTTT. This encodes CASSPIQGQTEAFF.

Comment on this clone: Within the sample, other DNA sequences also encode this same CDR3. The chain combines TRBV7-9 with TRBJ2-7; D gene unclear. CDR1 is SEHNR and CDR2 is FQNEAQ in the germline V gene (reference sequence). V was cut by 5 bases and J by 2 bases, with 7 bases left in between. The CDR3 loop spans 12 amino acids. The CDR3 DNA reads TGTGCCAGCAGCGCAGGAACCTACGAGCAGTACTTC. Translated: CASSAGTYEQYF.

This clone was counted a single time. Here the CDR3 DNA reads TGTGCCAGCAGTAACATGAAGACTAGATCTGAGCAGTTCTTC. Translating it yields CASSNMKTRSEQFF. The J gene is TRBJ2-1, the V gene TRBV6-6; weak D call: TRBD2 (6 bases). The CDR3 contains 14 residues. Germline values: CDR1 MNHNY, CDR2 SVGAGI (reference sequence). V was pared by 5 bases and J by 9 bases, with 17 bases between.

The chain joins TRBV19 to TRBJ2-1; 10 bases map to TRBD1. The CDR3 has 19 amino acids. The ends lost 3 bases at V and 0 bases at J; junction bases unmatched: 11. Germline CDR1 is LNHDA and CDR2 is SQIVND (reference sequence). CDR3 in DNA: TGTGCCAGTAGTATCCAGGACAGGGGGTTGAGGGCCTCCTACAATGAGCAGTTCTTC. Translated: CASSIQDRGLRASYNEQFF.

The V and J genes are TRBV11-2 and TRBJ2-2, with D perhaps matching TRBD1 (7 bases). The ends were cut back, 5 bases at V and 7 bases at J, with 23 bases in the middle. The germline CDR1 and CDR2 sequences are SGHAT and FQNNGV. The CDR3 runs to 17 residues. The CDR3 coding sequence is TGTGCCAGCAGCCCCAGACCGGGAGAGGGGGCCCACGGGGAGCTGTTTTTT. Its translation: CASSPRPGEGAHGELFF.

This clone was seen a few times. The chain recombines TRBV15 with TRBJ1-2; TRBD1 matches at 7 bases. The germline V gene has CDR1 LNHNV and CDR2 YYDKDF (reference sequence). CDR3 length: 14 amino acids. V trimming: 5 bases; J trimming: 4 bases; junction bases outside the gene matches: 7. The CDR3 region has the DNA TGTGCCACCAGCCCCCGACAGGGCGGCTATGGCTACACCTTC. It is translated as CATSPRQGGYGYTF.

In the case of this clone: Other DNA sequences in the sample encode the same CDR3. This rearrangement joins TRBV29-1 to TRBJ1-1; D is ambiguous. The CDR3 extends over 12 amino acids. Per the germline V gene, CDR1 is SQVTM and CDR2 is ANQGSEA. The V end lost 1 base, the J end lost 0 bases, and 3 bases lay between the germline ends. The CDR3 nucleotides read TGCAGCGTTGAAGGAATGAACACTGAAGCTTTCTTT. Encoded protein: CSVEGMNTEAFF.

For this clone: A much larger clone sits a single nucleotide away, making a read error possible. This chain links TRBV19 with TRBJ2-2, with unresolved D. This CDR3 contains 13 residues. V lost 7 bases and J lost 2, with 8 bases in between. Germline V CDR1 and CDR2: LNHDA, SQIVND (reference sequence). The CDR3 DNA is TGTGCCAGTAAGGCACTCAACACCGGGGAGCTGTTTTTT. It encodes CASKALNTGELFF.

J is TRBJ2-7 and V is TRBV4-1; a possible D gene is TRBD1 (6 bases). Per the germline V gene, CDR1 is MGHRA and CDR2 is YSYEKL. This CDR3 is 15 amino acids long. V shed 1 base and J shed 2 bases, with 12 bases lying between them. CDR3 residues: CASSQVTGITYEQYF. The CDR3 DNA is TGCGCCAGCAGCCAAGTGACAGGAATTACCTACGAGCAGTACTTC.

The chain is built from TRBV7-9 and TRBJ2-7; 8 bases line up with TRBD1. CDR3 length: 15 residues. V shed 5 bases, J shed 2 bases, and the junction held 8 bases outside the gene matches. The germline gives CDR1 SEHNR, CDR2 FQNEAQ (reference sequence). CDR3 bases: TGTGCCAGCAGCACGGCAGGGGGCCCAACCTACGAGCAGTACTTC. It encodes CASSTAGGPTYEQYF.

This clone occurred once. The V gene is TRBV9, the J gene TRBJ2-5; TRBD1 might be the D (5 bases). V dropped 2 bases and J dropped 1 base, with 12 bases sitting between them. Germline-derived CDR1 and CDR2 are SGDLS and YYNGEE. The CDR3 length is 15 residues. CDR3 bases: TGTGCCAGCAGCGTTTTTCAGGGCCTCCAAGAGACCCAGTACTTC. Amino acids: CASSVFQGLQETQYF.

This clone was found once. The chain carries TRBV7-9 and TRBJ2-4; 8 bases map to TRBD2. V lost 7 bases to trimming and J lost 4 bases; unmatched junction nucleotides: 12. Germline V CDR1 and CDR2: SEHNR, FQNEAQ (reference sequence). The CDR3 is 16 residues long. The CDR3 region has the DNA TGTGCCAGCACCCCCCTAGCCGGGACTAGAAAAAACATTCAGTACTTC. Its translation is CASTPLAGTRKNIQYF.

This clone turned up a few times. The chain carries TRBV28 and TRBJ1-2; D might be TRBD1 (5 bases). Germline values: CDR1 MDHEN, CDR2 SYDVKM. CDR3 size: 12 residues. V lost 6 bases, J lost 3 bases, and 8 bases lay in between. The CDR3 DNA sequence: TGTGCCAGCAGAACAGGAGACTATGGCTACACCTTC. Translation gives CASRTGDYGYTF.